This T cell receptor beta chain stems from a study of monozygotic twins with inflammatory bowel disease. Reprocessing the 5' RACE reads, TCRdb reports a single entry for every CDR3 protein and omits DNA. The sample totals about 41,000 distinct CDR3 sequences. Germline loops: CDR1 LNHDA, CDR2 SQIVND (reference sequence). This CDR3 spans 14 amino acids. Sequenced material: blood. The receptor was derived from a human donor with ulcerative colitis or Crohn's disease, or a healthy co-twin of an affected twin (not recorded which). The rearrangement links TRBV19 to TRBJ1-4. The CDR3 spells CASSISGGTEKLFF.